This T cell receptor (beta chain) was profiled in a study of early T cells in non-severe SARS-CoV-2 infection. TCRdb analysed the 5' RACE reads with MiXCR anew, one entry per CDR3 protein. The repertoire holds around 46,000 distinct CDR3 sequences, over 5% seen once, with about 5% in the top ten. Trimming shortened V by 2 bases and J by 4 bases, and 17 bases separated the two germline ends. The germline gives CDR1 KGHSH, CDR2 LQKENI. This CDR3 has 16 residues. The sample holds many counts of this clonotype. The V and J genes are TRBV18 and TRBJ1-2, with a possible D match to TRBD1 (6 bases). Sequencing was carried out using whole blood. The TCR was taken from an adult who was a healthcare worker with PCR-confirmed SARS-CoV-2 infection or an uninfected control (not recorded which). This CDR3 reads CASSPNQGKVVYGYTF. The CDR3, as DNA: TGTGCCAGCTCACCAAATCAGGGGAAGGTTGTCTATGGCTACACCTTC.